Listed here is a single TCR beta chain. Its target is unknown. These data originate in a study of T cells in Graves' hyperthyroidism and ophthalmopathy. Findings and caveats of the study: Blood also contained most expanded thyroid clonotypes above 0.001.

In germline, CDR1 is DFQATT, CDR2 SNEGSKA (reference sequence). The CDR3 consists of 17 residues. The source material, RNA transcripts, was used to amplify TCR beta CDR3 regions. The HTBI set primed first-round TCR CDR3 RT-PCR. TCRdb independently ran MiXCR on the multiplex PCR reads; one entry per CDR3 protein. The sample lists about 46,000 distinct CDR3 sequences; around 48% were seen once. This clonotype originated in a woman aged 45-60 years with Graves' hyperthyroidism. The V call is TRBV20-1, the J call TRBJ1-1; 8 positions match TRBD1. Sequencing was done on a sample of peripheral blood or thyroid tissue (not recorded which). CDR3 loop: CSALGGTRGLGYTEAFF. CDR3 nucleotide sequence: TGCAGCGCTCTAGGGGGTACCAGGGGGCTAGGGTACACTGAAGCTTTCTTT.